The T cell receptor beta chain under discussion was sequenced for a study of cytomegalovirus exposure and HLA in healthy donors. Measured with immunoSEQ multiplex PCR; TCRdb has only the in-frame clones, and not every one. Of fewer than 200,000 clones in the sample, about 87% were seen once. Points on this clone: Its antigen is undetermined.

General study findings and limits: Researchers reported that a few CMV-associated chains were confirmed in vitro as CMV antigen-specific. One later analysis, an examination of the 90 to 150 validation repertoires, found that first-cohort TCR clusters tended to co-occur in them. Diagnosis of cytomegalovirus status made by the classifier reportedly showed high specificity and sensitivity. Researchers counted around 180 TCR beta chains as cytomegalovirus-associated.

Deletions cut 2 bases from V and 4 bases from J, with 7 bases between. This CDR3 is built from 12 residues. Germline loops: CDR1 SGHTS, CDR2 YDEGEE. The chain couples TRBV5-8 to TRBJ2-7, with D possibly TRBD2 on 6 matching bases. This TCR was sampled from a woman between 25 and 40 years old in good health and CMV-seronegative. Sequences were obtained from PBMCs. CDR3 nucleotide sequence: TGTGCCAGCAGCTTTGGGGGGTACGAGCAGTACTTC. This sequence encodes CASSFGGYEQYF.